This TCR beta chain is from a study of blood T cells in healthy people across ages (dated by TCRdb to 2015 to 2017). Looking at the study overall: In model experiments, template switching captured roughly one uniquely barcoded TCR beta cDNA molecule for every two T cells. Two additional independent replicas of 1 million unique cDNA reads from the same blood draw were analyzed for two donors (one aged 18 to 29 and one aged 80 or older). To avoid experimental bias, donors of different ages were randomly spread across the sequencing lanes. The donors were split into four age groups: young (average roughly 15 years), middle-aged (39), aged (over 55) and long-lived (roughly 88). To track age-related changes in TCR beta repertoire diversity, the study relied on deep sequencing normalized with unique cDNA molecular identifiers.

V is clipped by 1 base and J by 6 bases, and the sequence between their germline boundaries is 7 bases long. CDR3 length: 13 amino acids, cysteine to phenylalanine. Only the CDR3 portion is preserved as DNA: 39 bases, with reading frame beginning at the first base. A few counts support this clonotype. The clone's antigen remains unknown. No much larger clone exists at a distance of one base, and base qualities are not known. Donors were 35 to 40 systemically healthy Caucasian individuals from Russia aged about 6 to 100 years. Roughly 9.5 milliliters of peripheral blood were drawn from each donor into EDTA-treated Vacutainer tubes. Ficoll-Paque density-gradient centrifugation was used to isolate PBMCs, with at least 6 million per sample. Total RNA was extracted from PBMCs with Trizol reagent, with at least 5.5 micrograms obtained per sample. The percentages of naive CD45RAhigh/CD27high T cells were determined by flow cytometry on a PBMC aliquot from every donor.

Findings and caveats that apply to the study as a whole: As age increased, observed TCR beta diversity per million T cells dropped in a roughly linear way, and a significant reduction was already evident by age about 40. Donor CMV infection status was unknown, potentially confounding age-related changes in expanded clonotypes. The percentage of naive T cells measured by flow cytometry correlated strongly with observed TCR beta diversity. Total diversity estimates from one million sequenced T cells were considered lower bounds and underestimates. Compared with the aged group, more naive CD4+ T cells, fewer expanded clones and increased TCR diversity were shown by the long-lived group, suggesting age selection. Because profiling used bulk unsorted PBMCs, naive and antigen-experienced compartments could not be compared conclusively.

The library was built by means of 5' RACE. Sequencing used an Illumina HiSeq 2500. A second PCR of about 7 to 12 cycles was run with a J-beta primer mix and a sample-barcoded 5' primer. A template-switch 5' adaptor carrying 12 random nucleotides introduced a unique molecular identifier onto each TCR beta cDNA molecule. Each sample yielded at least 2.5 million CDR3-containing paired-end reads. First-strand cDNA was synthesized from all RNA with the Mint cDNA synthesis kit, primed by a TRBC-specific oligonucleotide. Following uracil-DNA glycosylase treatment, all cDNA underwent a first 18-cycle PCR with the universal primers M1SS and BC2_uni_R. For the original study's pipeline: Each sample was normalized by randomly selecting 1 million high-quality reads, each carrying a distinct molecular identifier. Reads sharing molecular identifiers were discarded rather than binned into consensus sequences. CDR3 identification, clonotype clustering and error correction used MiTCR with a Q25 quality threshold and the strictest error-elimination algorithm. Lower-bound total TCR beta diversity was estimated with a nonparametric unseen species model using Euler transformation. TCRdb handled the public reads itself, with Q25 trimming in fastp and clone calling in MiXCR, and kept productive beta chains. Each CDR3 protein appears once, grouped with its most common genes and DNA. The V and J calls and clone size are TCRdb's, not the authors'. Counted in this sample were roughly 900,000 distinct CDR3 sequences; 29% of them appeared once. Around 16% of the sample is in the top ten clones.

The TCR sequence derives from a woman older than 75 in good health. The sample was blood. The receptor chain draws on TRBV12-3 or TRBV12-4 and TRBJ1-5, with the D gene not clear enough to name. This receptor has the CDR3 CASSLDVRQPQHF. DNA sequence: TGTGCCAGCAGTTTAGACGTTCGTCAGCCCCAGCATTTT.